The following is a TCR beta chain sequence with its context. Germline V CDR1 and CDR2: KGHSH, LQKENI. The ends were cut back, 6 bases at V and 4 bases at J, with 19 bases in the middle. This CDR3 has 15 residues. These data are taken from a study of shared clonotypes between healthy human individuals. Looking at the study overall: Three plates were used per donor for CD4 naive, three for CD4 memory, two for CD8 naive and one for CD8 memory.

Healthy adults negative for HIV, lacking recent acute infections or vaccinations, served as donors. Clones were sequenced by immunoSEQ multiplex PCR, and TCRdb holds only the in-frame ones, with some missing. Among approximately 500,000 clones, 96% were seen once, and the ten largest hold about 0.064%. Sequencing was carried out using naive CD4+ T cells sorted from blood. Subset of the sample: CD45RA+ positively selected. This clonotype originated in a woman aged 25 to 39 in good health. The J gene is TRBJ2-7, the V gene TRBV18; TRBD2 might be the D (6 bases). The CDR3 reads CASSEGLEAWYEQYF. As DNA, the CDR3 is TGTGCCAGCTCCGAGGGACTCGAAGCCTGGTACGAGCAGTACTTC.